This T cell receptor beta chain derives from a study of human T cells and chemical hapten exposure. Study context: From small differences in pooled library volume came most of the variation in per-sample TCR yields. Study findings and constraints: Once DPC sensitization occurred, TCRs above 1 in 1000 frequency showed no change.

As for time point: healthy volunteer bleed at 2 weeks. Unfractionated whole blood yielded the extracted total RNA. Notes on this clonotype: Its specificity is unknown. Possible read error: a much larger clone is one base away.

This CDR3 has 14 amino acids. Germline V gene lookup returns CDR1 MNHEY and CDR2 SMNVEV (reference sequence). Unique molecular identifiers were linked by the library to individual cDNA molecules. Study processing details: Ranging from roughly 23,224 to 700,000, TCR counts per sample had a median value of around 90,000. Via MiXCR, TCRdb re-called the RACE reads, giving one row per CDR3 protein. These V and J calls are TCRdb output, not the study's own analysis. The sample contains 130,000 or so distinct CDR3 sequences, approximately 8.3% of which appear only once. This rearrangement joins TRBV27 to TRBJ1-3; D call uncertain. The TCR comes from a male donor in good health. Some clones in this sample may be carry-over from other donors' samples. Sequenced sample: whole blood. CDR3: CARSLYSSGNTIYF. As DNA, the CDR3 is TGTGCCAGGAGTTTATACAGCTCTGGAAACACCATATATTTT.